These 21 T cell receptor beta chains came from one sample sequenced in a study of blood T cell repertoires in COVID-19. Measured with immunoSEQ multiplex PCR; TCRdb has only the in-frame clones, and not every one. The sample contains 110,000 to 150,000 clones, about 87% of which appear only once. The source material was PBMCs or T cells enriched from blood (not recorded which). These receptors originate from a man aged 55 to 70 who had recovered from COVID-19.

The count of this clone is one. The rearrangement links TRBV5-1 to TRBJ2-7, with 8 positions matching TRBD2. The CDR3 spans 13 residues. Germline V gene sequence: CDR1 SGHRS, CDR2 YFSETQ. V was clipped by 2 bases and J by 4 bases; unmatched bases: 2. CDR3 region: CASSFGLAYEQYF. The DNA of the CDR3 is TGCGCCAGCAGCTTTGGACTAGCTTACGAGCAGTACTTC. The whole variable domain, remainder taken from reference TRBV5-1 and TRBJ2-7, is KAGVTQTPRYLIKTRGQQVTLSCSPISGHRSVSWYQQTPGQGLQFLFEYFSETQRNKGNFPGRFSGRQFSNSRSEMNVSTLELGDSALYLCASSFGLAYEQYFGPGTRLTVT.

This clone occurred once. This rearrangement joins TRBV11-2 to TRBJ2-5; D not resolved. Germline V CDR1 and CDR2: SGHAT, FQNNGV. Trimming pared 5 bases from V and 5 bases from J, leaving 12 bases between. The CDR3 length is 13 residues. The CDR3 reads CASSQNEFETQYF. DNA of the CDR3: TGTGCCAGCAGCCAGAACGAATTCGAGACCCAGTACTTC.

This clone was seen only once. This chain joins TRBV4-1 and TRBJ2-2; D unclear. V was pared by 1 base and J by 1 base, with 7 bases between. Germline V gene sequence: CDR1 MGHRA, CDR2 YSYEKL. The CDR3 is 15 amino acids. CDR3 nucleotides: TGCGCCAGCAGCCAAGGTCCATTGAACACCGGGGAGCTGTTTTTT. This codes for CASSQGPLNTGELFF.

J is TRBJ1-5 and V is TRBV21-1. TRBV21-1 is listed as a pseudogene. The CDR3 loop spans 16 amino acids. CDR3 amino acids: CASSKDLRADNQPQHF. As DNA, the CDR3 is TGTGCCAGCAGCAAAGATTTGAGGGCCGACAATCAGCCCCAGCATTTT.

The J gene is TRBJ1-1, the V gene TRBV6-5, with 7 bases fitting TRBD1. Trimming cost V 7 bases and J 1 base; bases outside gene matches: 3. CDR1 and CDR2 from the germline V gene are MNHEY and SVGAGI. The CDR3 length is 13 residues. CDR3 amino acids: CASKGASNTEAFF. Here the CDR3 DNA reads TGTGCCAGCAAGGGGGCTTCGAACACTGAAGCTTTCTTT.

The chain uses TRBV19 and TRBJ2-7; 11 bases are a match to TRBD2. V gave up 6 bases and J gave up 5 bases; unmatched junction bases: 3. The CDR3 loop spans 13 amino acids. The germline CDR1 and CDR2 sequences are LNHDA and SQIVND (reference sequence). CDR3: CASRTSGKHEQYF. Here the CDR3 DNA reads TGTGCCAGTAGGACTAGCGGGAAACACGAGCAGTACTTC.

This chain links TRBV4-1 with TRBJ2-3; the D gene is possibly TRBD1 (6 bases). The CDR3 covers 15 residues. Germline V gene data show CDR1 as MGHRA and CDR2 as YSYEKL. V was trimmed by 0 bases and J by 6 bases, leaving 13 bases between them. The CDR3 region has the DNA TGCGCCAGCAGCCAAGAGGTAGCAGGGGCGGATACGCAGTATTTT. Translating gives CASSQEVAGADTQYF.

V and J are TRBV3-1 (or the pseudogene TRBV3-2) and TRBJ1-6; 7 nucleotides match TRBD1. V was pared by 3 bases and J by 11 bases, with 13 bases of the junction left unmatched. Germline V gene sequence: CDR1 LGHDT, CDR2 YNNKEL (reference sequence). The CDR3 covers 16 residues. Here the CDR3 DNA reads TGTGCCAGCAGCCAGCAAAGCGACAGGGTTTGGGCACCCCTCCACTTT. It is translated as CASSQQSDRVWAPLHF.

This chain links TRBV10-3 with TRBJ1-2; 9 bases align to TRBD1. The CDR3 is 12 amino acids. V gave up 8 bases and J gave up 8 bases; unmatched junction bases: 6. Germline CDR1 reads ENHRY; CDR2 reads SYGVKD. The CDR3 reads CAIQQGAGGYTF. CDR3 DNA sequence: TGTGCCATCCAACAGGGGGCTGGAGGCTACACCTTC.

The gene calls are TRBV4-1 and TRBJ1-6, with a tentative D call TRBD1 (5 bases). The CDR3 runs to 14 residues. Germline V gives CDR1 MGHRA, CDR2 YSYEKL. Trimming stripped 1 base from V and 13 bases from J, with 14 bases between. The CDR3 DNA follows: TGCGCCAGCAGCCAAGGGGGGACTGGTGTCCCCCTCCACTTT. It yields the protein CASSQGGTGVPLHF.

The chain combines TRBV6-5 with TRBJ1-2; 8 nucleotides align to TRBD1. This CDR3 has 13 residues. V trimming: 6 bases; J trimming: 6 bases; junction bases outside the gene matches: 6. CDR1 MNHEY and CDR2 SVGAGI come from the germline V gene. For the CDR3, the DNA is TGTGCCAGCAGGGCAGGGGGCGGGAATGGCTACACCTTC. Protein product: CASRAGGGNGYTF.

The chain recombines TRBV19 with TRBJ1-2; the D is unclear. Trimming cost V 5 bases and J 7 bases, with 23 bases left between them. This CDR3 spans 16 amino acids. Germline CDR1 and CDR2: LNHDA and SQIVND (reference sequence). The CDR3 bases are TGTGCCAGTAGTGCCCCAAGGTGGGAGTCGAATATTGGCTACACCTTC. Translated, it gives CASSAPRWESNIGYTF.

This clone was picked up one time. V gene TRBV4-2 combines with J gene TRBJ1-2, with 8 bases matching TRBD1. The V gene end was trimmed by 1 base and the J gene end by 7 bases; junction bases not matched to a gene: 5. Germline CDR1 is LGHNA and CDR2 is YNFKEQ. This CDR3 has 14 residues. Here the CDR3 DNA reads TGTGCCAGCAGCCAAGGGACAGGGAGTTCTGGCTACACCTTC. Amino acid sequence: CASSQGTGSSGYTF.

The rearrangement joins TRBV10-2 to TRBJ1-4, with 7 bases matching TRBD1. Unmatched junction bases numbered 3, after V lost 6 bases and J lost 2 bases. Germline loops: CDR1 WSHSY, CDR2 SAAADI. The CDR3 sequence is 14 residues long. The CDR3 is CASRGDSTNEKLFF. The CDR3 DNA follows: TGCGCCAGCAGGGGGGACAGTACTAATGAAAAACTGTTTTTT.

The CDR3 region has the DNA TGTGCCAGTAGGGGACAGGGGCAAAACGAGCAGTACTTC. It codes for CASRGQGQNEQYF. The gene calls are TRBV19 and TRBJ2-7; TRBD1 aligns across 10 bases. This CDR3 contains 13 residues. V dropped 6 bases and J dropped 5; count of bases not matched to a gene: 4. Germline-derived CDR1 and CDR2 are LNHDA and SQIVND (reference sequence).

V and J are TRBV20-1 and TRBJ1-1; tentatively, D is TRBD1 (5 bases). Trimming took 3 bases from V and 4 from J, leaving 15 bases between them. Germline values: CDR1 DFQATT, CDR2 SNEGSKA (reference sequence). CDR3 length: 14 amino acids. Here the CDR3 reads CSASWGGLGTEAFF. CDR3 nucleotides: TGCAGTGCTAGTTGGGGGGGGTTGGGCACTGAAGCTTTCTTT.

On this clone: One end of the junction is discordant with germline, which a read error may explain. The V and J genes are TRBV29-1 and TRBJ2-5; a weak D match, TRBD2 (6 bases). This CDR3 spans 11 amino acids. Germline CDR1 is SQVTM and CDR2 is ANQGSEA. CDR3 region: CSVGGRYAPDF. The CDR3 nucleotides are TGCAGCGTTGGTGGGAGGTACGCCCCTGACTTC.

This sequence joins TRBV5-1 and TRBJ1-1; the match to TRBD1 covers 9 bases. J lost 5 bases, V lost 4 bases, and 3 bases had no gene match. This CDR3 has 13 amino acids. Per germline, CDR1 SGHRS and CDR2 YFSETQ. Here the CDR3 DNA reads TGCGCCAGCAGCGAGGACAGGGGAACTGAAGCTTTCTTT. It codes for CASSEDRGTEAFF.

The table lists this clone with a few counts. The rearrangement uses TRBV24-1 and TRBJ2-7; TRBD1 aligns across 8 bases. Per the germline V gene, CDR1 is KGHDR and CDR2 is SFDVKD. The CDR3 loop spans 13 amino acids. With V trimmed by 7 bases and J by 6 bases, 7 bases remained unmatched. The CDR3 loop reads CATSHGQGGEQYF. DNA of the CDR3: TGTGCCACCAGCCACGGACAGGGCGGCGAGCAGTACTTC.

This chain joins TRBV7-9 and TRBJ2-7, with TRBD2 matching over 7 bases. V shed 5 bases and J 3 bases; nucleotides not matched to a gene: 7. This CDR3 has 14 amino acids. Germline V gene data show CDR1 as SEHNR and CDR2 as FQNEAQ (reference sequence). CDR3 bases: TGTGCCAGCAGCAACTCCGGGGGGAACTACGAGCAGTACTTC. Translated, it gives CASSNSGGNYEQYF. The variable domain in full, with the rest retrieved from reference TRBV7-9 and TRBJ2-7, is DTGVSQNPRHKITKRGQNVTFRCDPISEHNRLYWYRQTLGQGPEFLTYFQNEAQLEKSRLLSDRFSAERPKGSFSTLEIQRTEQGDSAMYLCASSNSGGNYEQYFGPGTRLTVT.

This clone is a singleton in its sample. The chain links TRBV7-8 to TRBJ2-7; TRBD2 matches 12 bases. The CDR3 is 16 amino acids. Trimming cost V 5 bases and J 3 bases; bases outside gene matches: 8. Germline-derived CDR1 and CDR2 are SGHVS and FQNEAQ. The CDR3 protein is CASSLTLAGGLYEQYF. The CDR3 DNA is TGTGCCAGCAGCCTGACGCTAGCGGGGGGGCTCTACGAGCAGTACTTC.